A selection of T cell receptor beta chains follows, all from one sample in a study of response to subunit inactivated influenza vaccine. TCRdb processed the RT-PCR reads anew with MiXCR; each CDR3 protein has one entry. Here the sample spans around 570,000 distinct CDR3 sequences, around 8% being singletons. The specimen was PBMCs from blood, collected around 25 months after vaccination. Receptor source: a man aged 50 to 69 who received an inactivated influenza vaccine. Each CDR3 is given with its conserved first and last residue. A D gene is named only where the DNA matches it firmly. Clone sizes are given selectively: once, few, many, or a class where the clone is expanded.

v_call: TRBV12-3/TRBV12-4
cdr3_length: 12
clone_size: NA
j_call: TRBJ1-6
d_call: NA
cdr3_aa: CASTGNNSPLHF
cdr3_nt: TGTGCCAGCACAGGAAATAATTCACCCCTCCACTTT

v_call: TRBV20-1
cdr3_length: 13
clone_size: NA
j_call: TRBJ2-7
d_call: TRBD2
cdr3_aa: CSARDSGGREQYF
cdr3_nt: TGCAGTGCTAGAGATAGCGGGGGGCGCGAGCAGTACTTC

v_call: TRBV25-1
cdr3_length: 16
clone_size: NA
j_call: TRBJ2-1
d_call: TRBD2
cdr3_aa: CASSEYGGSPYNEQFF
cdr3_nt: TGTGCCAGCAGTGAATATGGCGGGAGCCCCTACAATGAGCAGTTCTTC

v_call: TRBV29-1
cdr3_length: 13
clone_size: many
j_call: TRBJ1-2
d_call: NA
cdr3_aa: CSVEHADNYGYTF
cdr3_nt: TGCAGCGTTGAACACGCAGATAACTATGGCTACACCTTC

v_call: TRBV5-5
cdr3_length: 15
clone_size: few
j_call: TRBJ1-6
d_call: NA
cdr3_aa: CASSSEGTWDSPLHF
cdr3_nt: TGTGCCAGCAGCTCCGAAGGGACTTGGGATTCACCCCTCCACTTT

v_call: TRBV6-1
cdr3_length: 18
clone_size: NA
j_call: TRBJ2-1
d_call: TRBD2
cdr3_aa: CASSPLSGRKVWYNEQFF
cdr3_nt: TGTGCCAGCAGTCCCCTCAGCGGGAGGAAGGTATGGTACAATGAGCAGTTCTTC

v_call: TRBV29-1
cdr3_length: 15
clone_size: NA
j_call: TRBJ2-1
d_call: TRBD2
cdr3_aa: CSVSPLAGGRNEQFF
cdr3_nt: TGCAGCGTTTCCCCCCTAGCGGGAGGTCGGAATGAGCAGTTCTTC

v_call: TRBV28
cdr3_length: 18
clone_size: few
j_call: TRBJ2-7
d_call: TRBD2
cdr3_aa: CASRLSPVTSVEGYEQYF
cdr3_nt: TGTGCCAGCCGATTATCCCCCGTTACTAGCGTGGAGGGGTACGAGCAGTACTTC

v_call: TRBV12-3/TRBV12-4
cdr3_length: 14
clone_size: NA
j_call: TRBJ1-3
d_call: NA
cdr3_aa: CASSLAPGFKTIYF
cdr3_nt: TGTGCCAGCAGTTTGGCTCCAGGGTTTAAAACCATATATTTT

v_call: TRBV6-5
cdr3_length: 16
clone_size: few
j_call: TRBJ2-7
d_call: TRBD2
cdr3_aa: CASSFDTGLANYEQYF
cdr3_nt: TGTGCCAGCAGTTTCGACACGGGACTAGCAAACTACGAGCAGTACTTC

v_call: TRBV9
cdr3_length: 15
clone_size: NA
j_call: TRBJ2-3
d_call: NA
cdr3_aa: CASSLLGGVADTQYF
cdr3_nt: TGTGCCAGCAGTCTTTTGGGGGGCGTAGCAGATACGCAGTATTTT

v_call: TRBV28
cdr3_length: 13
clone_size: NA
j_call: TRBJ2-5
d_call: NA
cdr3_aa: CASSFQAQETQYF
cdr3_nt: TGTGCCAGCAGTTTCCAGGCCCAAGAGACCCAGTACTTC

v_call: TRBV12-3/TRBV12-4
cdr3_length: 14
clone_size: few
j_call: TRBJ2-7
d_call: TRBD2
cdr3_aa: CASRMTSATYEQYF
cdr3_nt: TGTGCCAGCAGAATGACTAGCGCCACCTACGAGCAGTACTTC

v_call: TRBV20-1
cdr3_length: 17
clone_size: many
j_call: TRBJ2-3
d_call: TRBD2
cdr3_aa: CSASEATLADYTDTQYF
cdr3_nt: TGCAGTGCTAGTGAGGCGACACTAGCGGATTACACAGATACGCAGTATTTT

v_call: TRBV12-3/TRBV12-4
cdr3_length: 13
clone_size: many
j_call: TRBJ1-5
d_call: NA
cdr3_aa: CASSLGLHQPQHF
cdr3_nt: TGTGCCAGCAGTTTGGGGTTACATCAGCCCCAGCATTTT

v_call: TRBV6-6
cdr3_length: 13
clone_size: few
j_call: TRBJ2-2
d_call: NA
cdr3_aa: CASRPLYTGELFF
cdr3_nt: TGTGCCAGCAGGCCGCTGTACACCGGGGAGCTGTTTTTT

v_call: TRBV7-2
cdr3_length: 16
clone_size: few
j_call: TRBJ1-5
d_call: TRBD1
cdr3_aa: CASSSGQGAPSQPQHF
cdr3_nt: TGTGCCAGCAGCTCGGGACAGGGGGCGCCCTCTCAGCCCCAGCATTTT

v_call: TRBV9
cdr3_length: 13
clone_size: many
j_call: TRBJ1-5
d_call: NA
cdr3_aa: CASSGGSNQPQHF
cdr3_nt: TGTGCCAGCAGCGGGGGAAGCAATCAGCCCCAGCATTTT

v_call: TRBV12-3/TRBV12-4
cdr3_length: 17
clone_size: few
j_call: TRBJ1-2
d_call: NA
cdr3_aa: CASSRLGFREDNYGYTF
cdr3_nt: TGTGCCAGCAGTCGTCTTGGTTTCCGGGAAGACAACTATGGCTACACCTTC

v_call: TRBV7-9
cdr3_length: 14
clone_size: NA
j_call: TRBJ2-1
d_call: TRBD2
cdr3_aa: CASRPTSGDNEQFF
cdr3_nt: TGTGCCAGCAGGCCGACTAGCGGGGACAATGAGCAGTTCTTC

v_call: TRBV4-3
cdr3_length: 16
clone_size: few
j_call: TRBJ2-3
d_call: TRBD2
cdr3_aa: CASSTSSGGVQDTQYF
cdr3_nt: TGCGCCAGCAGCACCTCTAGCGGGGGGGTTCAAGATACGCAGTATTTT

v_call: TRBV7-2
cdr3_length: 15
clone_size: many
j_call: TRBJ2-5
d_call: NA
cdr3_aa: CASSSQIGLQETQYF
cdr3_nt: TGTGCCAGCAGCTCGCAAATTGGACTCCAAGAGACCCAGTACTTC

v_call: TRBV6-2/TRBV6-3
cdr3_length: 14
clone_size: few
j_call: TRBJ2-5
d_call: NA
cdr3_aa: CASSYPQEQETQYF
cdr3_nt: TGTGCCAGCAGTTACCCGCAGGAACAAGAGACCCAGTACTTC

v_call: TRBV7-7
cdr3_length: 15
clone_size: many
j_call: TRBJ2-2
d_call: TRBD1
cdr3_aa: CASRGGQGNTGELFF
cdr3_nt: TGTGCTAGCAGAGGGGGACAGGGGAACACCGGGGAGCTGTTTTTT

v_call: TRBV12-3/TRBV12-4
cdr3_length: 14
clone_size: NA
j_call: TRBJ2-2
d_call: TRBD2
cdr3_aa: CASSTYRGAGELFF
cdr3_nt: TGTGCCAGCAGTACATATCGGGGGGCCGGGGAGCTGTTTTTT

v_call: TRBV7-2
cdr3_length: 15
clone_size: NA
j_call: TRBJ2-5
d_call: NA
cdr3_aa: CASSLSQLSQETQYF
cdr3_nt: TGTGCCAGCAGCTTATCGCAGCTCAGTCAAGAGACCCAGTACTTC

v_call: TRBV12-3/TRBV12-4
cdr3_length: 17
clone_size: NA
j_call: TRBJ2-3
d_call: TRBD1
cdr3_aa: CASSLRLGTGGTDTQYF
cdr3_nt: TGTGCCAGCAGTTTGAGGCTTGGGACAGGGGGCACAGATACGCAGTATTTT

v_call: TRBV3-1
cdr3_length: 15
clone_size: few
j_call: TRBJ2-7
d_call: NA
cdr3_aa: CASSPRGKLADEQYF
cdr3_nt: TGTGCCAGCAGCCCCAGGGGAAAACTGGCGGACGAGCAGTACTTC

v_call: TRBV6-6
cdr3_length: 13
clone_size: few
j_call: TRBJ1-1
d_call: TRBD1
cdr3_aa: CASSPRTGSEAFF
cdr3_nt: TGTGCCAGCAGTCCTAGGACAGGGTCTGAAGCTTTCTTT

v_call: TRBV24-1
cdr3_length: 13
clone_size: few
j_call: TRBJ2-2
d_call: NA
cdr3_aa: CATTQGNTGELFF
cdr3_nt: TGTGCCACCACACAGGGGAACACCGGGGAGCTGTTTTTT

v_call: TRBV7-2
cdr3_length: 13
clone_size: many
j_call: TRBJ1-2
d_call: NA
cdr3_aa: CASSVDMNYGYTF
cdr3_nt: TGTGCCAGCAGCGTAGATATGAACTATGGCTACACCTTC

v_call: TRBV20-1
cdr3_length: 13
clone_size: NA
j_call: TRBJ2-5
d_call: TRBD2
cdr3_aa: CSGTSGSQETQYF
cdr3_nt: TGCAGTGGGACTAGCGGGAGTCAAGAGACCCAGTACTTC

v_call: TRBV7-2
cdr3_length: 16
clone_size: many
j_call: TRBJ1-3
d_call: NA
cdr3_aa: CASSLGSRYSGNTIYF
cdr3_nt: TGTGCCAGCAGCTTAGGTTCGCGGTACTCTGGAAACACCATATATTTT

v_call: TRBV4-1
cdr3_length: 16
clone_size: NA
j_call: TRBJ2-3
d_call: TRBD2
cdr3_aa: CASSQRLAALPNTQYF
cdr3_nt: TGCGCCAGCAGCCAACGACTAGCGGCCCTTCCAAATACGCAGTATTTT

v_call: TRBV5-1
cdr3_length: 16
clone_size: once
j_call: TRBJ2-2
d_call: NA
cdr3_aa: CASSLKGTSGAGELFF
cdr3_nt: TGCGCCAGCAGCTTAAAGGGGACATCAGGGGCCGGGGAGCTGTTTTTT

v_call: TRBV5-1
cdr3_length: 17
clone_size: many
j_call: TRBJ1-1
d_call: NA
cdr3_aa: CASSLEPGGFMNTEAFF
cdr3_nt: TGCGCCAGCAGCTTGGAACCCGGGGGTTTTATGAACACTGAAGCTTTCTTT

v_call: TRBV20-1
cdr3_length: 13
clone_size: NA
j_call: TRBJ1-1
d_call: TRBD1
cdr3_aa: CSAPRTGFPEAFF
cdr3_nt: TGCAGTGCTCCTAGGACAGGGTTCCCTGAAGCTTTCTTT

v_call: TRBV7-2
cdr3_length: 16
clone_size: few
j_call: TRBJ2-2
d_call: NA
cdr3_aa: CASSLASGMNTGELFF
cdr3_nt: TGTGCCAGCAGCTTAGCGTCGGGGATGAACACCGGGGAGCTGTTTTTT

v_call: TRBV15
cdr3_length: 14
clone_size: many
j_call: TRBJ1-2
d_call: NA
cdr3_aa: CATSREGGDYGYTF
cdr3_nt: TGTGCCACCAGCAGGGAGGGAGGTGACTATGGCTACACCTTC

v_call: TRBV28
cdr3_length: 13
clone_size: NA
j_call: TRBJ2-7
d_call: NA
cdr3_aa: CATLQGRPYEQYF
cdr3_nt: TGTGCCACCTTACAGGGTAGGCCCTACGAGCAGTACTTC

v_call: TRBV5-6
cdr3_length: 17
clone_size: NA
j_call: TRBJ2-2
d_call: TRBD2
cdr3_aa: CASSTTGLAENTGELFF
cdr3_nt: TGTGCCAGCAGCACGACCGGACTAGCGGAGAACACCGGGGAGCTGTTTTTT

v_call: TRBV6-7
cdr3_length: 15
clone_size: few
j_call: TRBJ1-2
d_call: NA
cdr3_aa: CASSCVGPHRHGYTF
cdr3_nt: TGTGCCAGCAGTTGCGTTGGACCGCACAGGCATGGCTACACCTTC

v_call: TRBV27
cdr3_length: 13
clone_size: many
j_call: TRBJ1-4
d_call: NA
cdr3_aa: CASGYNRGEKLFF
cdr3_nt: TGTGCCAGCGGATACAATCGGGGTGAAAAACTGTTTTTT

v_call: TRBV18
cdr3_length: 11
clone_size: many
j_call: TRBJ2-7
d_call: NA
cdr3_aa: CASSPEREQYF
cdr3_nt: TGTGCCAGCTCACCAGAACGGGAGCAGTACTTC

v_call: TRBV12-3/TRBV12-4
cdr3_length: 13
clone_size: few
j_call: TRBJ1-1
d_call: NA
cdr3_aa: CASSLSQGVEAFF
cdr3_nt: TGTGCCAGCAGTTTAAGTCAGGGAGTTGAAGCTTTCTTT

v_call: TRBV20-1
cdr3_length: 17
clone_size: few
j_call: TRBJ1-5
d_call: NA
cdr3_aa: CSAPRQGGSYSNQPQHF
cdr3_nt: TGCAGTGCACCGCGCCAGGGAGGGTCGTATAGCAATCAGCCCCAGCATTTT

v_call: TRBV14
cdr3_length: 15
clone_size: NA
j_call: TRBJ2-7
d_call: NA
cdr3_aa: CASSGPGIASYEQYF
cdr3_nt: TGTGCCAGCAGCGGACCGGGAATCGCGTCCTACGAGCAGTACTTC

v_call: TRBV7-2
cdr3_length: 15
clone_size: few
j_call: TRBJ2-7
d_call: NA
cdr3_aa: CASSGPDVYSYEQYF
cdr3_nt: TGTGCCAGCAGCGGACCGGACGTTTACTCCTACGAGCAGTACTTC

v_call: TRBV24-1
cdr3_length: 17
clone_size: few
j_call: TRBJ2-6
d_call: NA
cdr3_aa: CATRNSDLSSGANVLTF
cdr3_nt: TGTGCCACCAGGAATTCAGATCTTAGCTCTGGGGCCAACGTCCTGACTTTC

v_call: TRBV7-2
cdr3_length: 15
clone_size: NA
j_call: TRBJ2-2
d_call: TRBD1
cdr3_aa: CASNKQGTGTGELFF
cdr3_nt: TGTGCCAGCAATAAACAGGGGACGGGGACCGGGGAGCTGTTTTTT

v_call: TRBV24-1
cdr3_length: 13
clone_size: many
j_call: TRBJ2-7
d_call: NA
cdr3_aa: CATSVGAQDEQYF
cdr3_nt: TGTGCCACCAGTGTGGGGGCTCAGGACGAGCAGTACTTC

v_call: TRBV27
cdr3_length: 16
clone_size: NA
j_call: TRBJ2-1
d_call: NA
cdr3_aa: CASSFFASSSYNEQFF
cdr3_nt: TGTGCCAGCAGTTTTTTTGCCTCGAGCTCCTACAATGAGCAGTTCTTC

v_call: TRBV4-1
cdr3_length: 16
clone_size: NA
j_call: TRBJ1-2
d_call: NA
cdr3_aa: CASSGLRPGRSYGYTF
cdr3_nt: TGCGCCAGCAGCGGCCTAAGGCCAGGTCGTAGCTATGGCTACACCTTC

v_call: TRBV20-1
cdr3_length: 14
clone_size: many
j_call: TRBJ2-1
d_call: TRBD2
cdr3_aa: CSASRSGGANEQFF
cdr3_nt: TGCAGTGCTAGTAGGAGCGGGGGGGCCAATGAGCAGTTCTTC

v_call: TRBV14
cdr3_length: 15
clone_size: NA
j_call: TRBJ2-1
d_call: TRBD2
cdr3_aa: CASRQAGTSSGEQFF
cdr3_nt: TGTGCCAGCAGACAGGCCGGGACTAGCTCGGGGGAGCAGTTCTTC

v_call: TRBV28
cdr3_length: 12
clone_size: many
j_call: TRBJ2-7
d_call: NA
cdr3_aa: CATSGVDEEQYF
cdr3_nt: TGTGCCACTTCCGGGGTAGATGAAGAGCAGTACTTC